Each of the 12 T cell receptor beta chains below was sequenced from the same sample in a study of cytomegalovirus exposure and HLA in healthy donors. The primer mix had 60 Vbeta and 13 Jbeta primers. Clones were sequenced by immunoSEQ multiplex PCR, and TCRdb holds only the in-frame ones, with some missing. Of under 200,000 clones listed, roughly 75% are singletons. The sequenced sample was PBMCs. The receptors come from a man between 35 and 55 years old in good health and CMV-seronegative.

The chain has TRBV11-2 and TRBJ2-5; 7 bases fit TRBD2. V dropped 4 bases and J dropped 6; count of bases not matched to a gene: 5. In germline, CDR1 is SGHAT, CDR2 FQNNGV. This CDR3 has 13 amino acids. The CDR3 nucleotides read TGTGCCAGCAGCTCCTCGGGGGGACAGACCCAGTACTTC. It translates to CASSSSGGQTQYF.

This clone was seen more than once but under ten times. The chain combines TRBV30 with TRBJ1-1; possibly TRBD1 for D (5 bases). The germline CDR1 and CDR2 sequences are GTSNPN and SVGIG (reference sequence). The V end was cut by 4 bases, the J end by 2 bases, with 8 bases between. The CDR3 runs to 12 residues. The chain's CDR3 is CAWKGYNTEAFF. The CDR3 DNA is TGTGCCTGGAAGGGGTATAACACTGAAGCTTTCTTT.

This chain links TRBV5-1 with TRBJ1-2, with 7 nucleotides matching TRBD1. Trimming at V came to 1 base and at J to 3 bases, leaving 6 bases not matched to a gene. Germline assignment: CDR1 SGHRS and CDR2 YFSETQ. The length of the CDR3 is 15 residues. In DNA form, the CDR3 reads TGCGCCAGCAGCTTGCATCCAGGGGGGTACTATGGCTACACCTTC. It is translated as CASSLHPGGYYGYTF.

The CDR3: CASSLAGLAYEQYF. The DNA for the CDR3 is TGCGCCAGCAGCTTGGCAGGACTTGCCTACGAGCAGTACTTC. V usage is TRBV5-1 and J usage is TRBJ2-7; the D gene is possibly TRBD2 (5 bases). The V end lost 0 bases, the J end lost 2 bases, and 9 bases lay between the germline ends. In germline, CDR1 is SGHRS, CDR2 YFSETQ. This CDR3 is built from 14 residues.

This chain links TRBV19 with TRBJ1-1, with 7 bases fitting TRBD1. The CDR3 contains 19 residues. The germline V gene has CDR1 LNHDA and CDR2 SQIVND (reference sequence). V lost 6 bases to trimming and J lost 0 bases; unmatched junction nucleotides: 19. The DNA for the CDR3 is TGTGCCAGTAGGCGACTTAACCGGGACAGCGGTATCATGAACACTGAAGCTTTCTTT. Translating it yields CASRRLNRDSGIMNTEAFF.

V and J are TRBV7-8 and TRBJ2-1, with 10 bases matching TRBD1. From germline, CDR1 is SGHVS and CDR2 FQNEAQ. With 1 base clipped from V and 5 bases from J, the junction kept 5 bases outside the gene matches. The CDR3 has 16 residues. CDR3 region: CASSLVLGTGDNEQFF. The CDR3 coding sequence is TGTGCCAGCAGCTTAGTTCTTGGGACAGGGGACAATGAGCAGTTCTTC.

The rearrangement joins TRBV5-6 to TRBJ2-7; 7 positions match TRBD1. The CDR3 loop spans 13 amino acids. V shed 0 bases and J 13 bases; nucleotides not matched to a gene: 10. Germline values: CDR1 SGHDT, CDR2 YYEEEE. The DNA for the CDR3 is TGTGCCAGCAGCTTGGTGGGGGACAGCAAATTTTACTTC. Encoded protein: CASSLVGDSKFYF.

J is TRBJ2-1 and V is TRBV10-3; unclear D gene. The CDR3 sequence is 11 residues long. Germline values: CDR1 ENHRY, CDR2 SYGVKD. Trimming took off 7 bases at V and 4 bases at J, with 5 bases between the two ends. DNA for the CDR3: TGTGCCATCACCGCGTACAATGAGCAGTTCTTC. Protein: CAITAYNEQFF.

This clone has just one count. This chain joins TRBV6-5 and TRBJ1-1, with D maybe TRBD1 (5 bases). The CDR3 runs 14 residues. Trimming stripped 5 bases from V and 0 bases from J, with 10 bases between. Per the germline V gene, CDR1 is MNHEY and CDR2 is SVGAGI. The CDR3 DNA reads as TGTGCCAGCAGTACGACGACAGTGAACACTGAAGCTTTCTTT. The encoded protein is CASSTTTVNTEAFF.

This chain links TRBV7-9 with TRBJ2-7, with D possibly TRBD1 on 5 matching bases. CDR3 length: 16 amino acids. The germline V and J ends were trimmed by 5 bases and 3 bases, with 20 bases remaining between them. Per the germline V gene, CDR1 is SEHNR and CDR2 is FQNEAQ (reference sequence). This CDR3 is CASSPLQGPAGYEQYF. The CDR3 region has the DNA TGTGCCAGCAGCCCACTTCAGGGTCCGGCTGGCTACGAGCAGTACTTC.

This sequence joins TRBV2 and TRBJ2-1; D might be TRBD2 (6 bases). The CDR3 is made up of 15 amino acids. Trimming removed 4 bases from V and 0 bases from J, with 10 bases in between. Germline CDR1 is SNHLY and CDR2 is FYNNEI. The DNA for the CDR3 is TGTGCCAGCAGTGCAATGGGGGGCTCCTACAATGAGCAGTTCTTC. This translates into CASSAMGGSYNEQFF.

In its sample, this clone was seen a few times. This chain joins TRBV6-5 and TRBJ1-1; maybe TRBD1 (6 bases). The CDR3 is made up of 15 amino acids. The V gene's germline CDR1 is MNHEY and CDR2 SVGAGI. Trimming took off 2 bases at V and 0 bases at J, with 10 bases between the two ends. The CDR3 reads CASSYVGTMNTEAFF. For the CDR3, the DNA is TGTGCCAGCAGTTACGTCGGGACAATGAACACTGAAGCTTTCTTT.